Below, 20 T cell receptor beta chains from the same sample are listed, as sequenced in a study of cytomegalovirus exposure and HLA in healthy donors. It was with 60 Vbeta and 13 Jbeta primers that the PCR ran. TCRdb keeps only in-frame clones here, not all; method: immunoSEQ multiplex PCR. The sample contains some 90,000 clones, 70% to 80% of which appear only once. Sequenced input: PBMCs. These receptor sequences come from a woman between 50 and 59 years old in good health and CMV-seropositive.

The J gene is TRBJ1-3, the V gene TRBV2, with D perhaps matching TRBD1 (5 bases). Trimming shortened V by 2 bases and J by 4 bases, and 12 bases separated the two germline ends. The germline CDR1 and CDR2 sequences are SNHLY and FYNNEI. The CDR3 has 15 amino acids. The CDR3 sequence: CASSEQGGYGNTIYF. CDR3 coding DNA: TGTGCCAGCAGTGAACAGGGAGGCTACGGAAACACCATATATTTT.

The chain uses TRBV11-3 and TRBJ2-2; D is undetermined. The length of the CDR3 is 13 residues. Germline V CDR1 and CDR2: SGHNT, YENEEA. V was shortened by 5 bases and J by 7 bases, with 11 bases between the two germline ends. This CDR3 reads CASSPRSDGELFF. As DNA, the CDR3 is TGTGCCAGCAGCCCTAGGTCGGACGGGGAGCTGTTTTTT.

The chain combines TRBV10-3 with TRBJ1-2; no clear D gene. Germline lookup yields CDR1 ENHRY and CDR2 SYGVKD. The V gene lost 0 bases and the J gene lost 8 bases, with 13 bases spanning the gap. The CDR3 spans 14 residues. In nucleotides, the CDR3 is TGTGCCATCAGTGAGTCGTCCCCGTTGAGAGGCTACACCTTC. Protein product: CAISESSPLRGYTF.

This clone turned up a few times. CDR3 bases: TGTGCCAGCAGCCCCCCGGGGAGAAACTCCTACGAGCAGTACGTC. The encoded protein is CASSPPGRNSYEQYV. V is TRBV11-2 and J is TRBJ2-7; D might be TRBD2 (5 bases). This CDR3 region has 15 residues. CDR1 SGHAT and CDR2 FQNNGV come from the germline V gene. Trimming took 5 bases from V and 0 from J, leaving 14 bases between them.

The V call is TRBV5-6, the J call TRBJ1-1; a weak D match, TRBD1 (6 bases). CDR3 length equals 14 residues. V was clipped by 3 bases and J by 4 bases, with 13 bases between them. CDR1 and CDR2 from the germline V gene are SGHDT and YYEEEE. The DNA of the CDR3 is TGTGCCAGCAGCTGGGACACTAGTTTCACTGAAGCTTTCTTT. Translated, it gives CASSWDTSFTEAFF. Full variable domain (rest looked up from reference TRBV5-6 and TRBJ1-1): DAGVTQSPTHLIKTRGQQVTLRCSPKSGHDTVSWYQQALGQGPQFIFQYYEEEERQRGNFPDRFSGHQFPNYSSELNVNALLLGDSALYLCASSWDTSFTEAFFGQGTRLTVV.

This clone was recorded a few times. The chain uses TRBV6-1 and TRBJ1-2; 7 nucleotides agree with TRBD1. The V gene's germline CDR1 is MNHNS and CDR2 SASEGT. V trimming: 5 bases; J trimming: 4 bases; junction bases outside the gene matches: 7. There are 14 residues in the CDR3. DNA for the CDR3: TGTGCCAGCAGTTCAGCCGGGACAGTCTATGGCTACACCTTC. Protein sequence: CASSSAGTVYGYTF.

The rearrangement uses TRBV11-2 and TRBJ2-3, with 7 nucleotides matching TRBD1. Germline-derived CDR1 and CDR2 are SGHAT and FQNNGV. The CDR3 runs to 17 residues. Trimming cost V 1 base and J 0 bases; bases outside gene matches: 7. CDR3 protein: CASSLVLTGRSTDTQYF. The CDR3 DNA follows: TGTGCCAGCAGCTTAGTTCTGACAGGGCGTAGCACAGATACGCAGTATTTT.

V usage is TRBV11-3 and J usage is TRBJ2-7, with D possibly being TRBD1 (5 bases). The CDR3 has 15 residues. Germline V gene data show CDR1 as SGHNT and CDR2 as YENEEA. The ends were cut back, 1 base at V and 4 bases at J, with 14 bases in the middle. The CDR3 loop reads CASSLGVWGSYEQYV. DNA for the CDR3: TGTGCCAGCAGCTTAGGGGTCTGGGGCTCTTACGAGCAGTACGTC.

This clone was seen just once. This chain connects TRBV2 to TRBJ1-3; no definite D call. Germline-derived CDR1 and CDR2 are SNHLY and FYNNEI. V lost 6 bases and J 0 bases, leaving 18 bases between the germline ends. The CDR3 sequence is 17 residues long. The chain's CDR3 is CASSPAGFHASGNTIYF. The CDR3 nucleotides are TGTGCCAGCAGCCCCGCGGGGTTCCACGCCTCTGGAAACACCATATATTTT. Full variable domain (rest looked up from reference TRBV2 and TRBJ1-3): EPEVTQTPSHQVTQMGQEVILRCVPISNHLYFYWYRQILGQKVEFLVSFYNNEISEKSEIFDDQFSVERPDGSNFTLKIRSTKLEDSAMYFCASSPAGFHASGNTIYFGEGSWLTVV.

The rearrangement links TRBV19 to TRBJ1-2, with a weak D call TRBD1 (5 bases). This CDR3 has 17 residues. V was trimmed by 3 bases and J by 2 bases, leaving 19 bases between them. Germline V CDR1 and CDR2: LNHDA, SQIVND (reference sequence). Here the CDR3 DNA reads TGTGCCAGTAGTATTCAAGGGGCCGGACGACCCAACTATGGCTACACCTTC. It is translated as CASSIQGAGRPNYGYTF.

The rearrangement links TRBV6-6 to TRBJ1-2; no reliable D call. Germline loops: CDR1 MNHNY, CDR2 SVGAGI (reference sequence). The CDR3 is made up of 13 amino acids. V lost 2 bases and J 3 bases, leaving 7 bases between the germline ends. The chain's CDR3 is CASSYGLHYGYTF. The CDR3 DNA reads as TGTGCCAGCAGTTACGGGCTACACTATGGCTACACCTTC.

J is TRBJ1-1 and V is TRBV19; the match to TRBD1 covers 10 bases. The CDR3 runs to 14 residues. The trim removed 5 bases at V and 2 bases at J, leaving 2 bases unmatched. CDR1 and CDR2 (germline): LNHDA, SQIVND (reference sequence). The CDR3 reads CASSRQGANTEAFF. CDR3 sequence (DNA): TGTGCCAGTAGTCGACAGGGGGCTAACACTGAAGCTTTCTTT.

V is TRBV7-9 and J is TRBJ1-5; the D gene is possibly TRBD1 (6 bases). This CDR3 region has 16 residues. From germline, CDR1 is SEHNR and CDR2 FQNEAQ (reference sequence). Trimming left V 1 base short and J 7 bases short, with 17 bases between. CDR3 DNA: TGTGCCAGCAGCTTAGTAAGTGGACAGAATAGGCAGCCCCAGCATTTT. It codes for CASSLVSGQNRQPQHF.

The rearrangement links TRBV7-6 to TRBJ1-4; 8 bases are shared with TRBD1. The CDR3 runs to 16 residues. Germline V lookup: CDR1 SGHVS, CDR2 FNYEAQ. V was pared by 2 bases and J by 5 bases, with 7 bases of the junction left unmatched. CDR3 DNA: TGTGCCAGCAGCTTACCGACAGGGGAGAAAAATGAAAAACTGTTTTTT. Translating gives CASSLPTGEKNEKLFF.

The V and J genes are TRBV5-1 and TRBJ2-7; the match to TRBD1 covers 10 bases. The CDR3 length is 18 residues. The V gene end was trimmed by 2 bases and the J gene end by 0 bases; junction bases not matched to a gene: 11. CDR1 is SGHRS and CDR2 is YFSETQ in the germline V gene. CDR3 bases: TGCGCCAGCAGCTTACCGACAGGGGGCACTTCAAGCTCCTACGAGCAGTACTTC. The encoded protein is CASSLPTGGTSSSYEQYF.

The CDR3 protein is CASSGGYYEQYF. CDR3 nucleotides: TGTGCCAGCAGCGGGGGCTACTACGAGCAGTACTTC. The chain recombines TRBV11-2 with TRBJ2-7, with D tentatively TRBD1 (6 bases). In germline, CDR1 is SGHAT, CDR2 FQNNGV. Trimming took 5 bases from V and 3 from J, leaving 8 bases between them. This CDR3 contains 12 residues.

The CDR3 region is CASSPLQGASYNEQFF. CDR3 sequence (DNA): TGTGCCAGCAGCCCATTACAGGGGGCATCCTACAATGAGCAGTTCTTC. The J gene is TRBJ2-1, the V gene TRBV14, with TRBD1 matching over 9 bases. The CDR3 covers 16 residues. The V segment lost 4 bases and the J segment 1 base; nucleotides outside the gene matches: 5. CDR1 is SGHDN and CDR2 is FVKESK in the germline V gene. The full variable domain, its missing parts supplied by reference TRBV14 and TRBJ2-1, is EAGVTQFPSHSVIEKGQTVTLRCDPISGHDNLYWYRRVMGKEIKFLLHFVKESKQDESGMPNNRFLAERTGGTYSTLKVQPAELEDSGVYFCASSPLQGASYNEQFFGPGTRLTVL.

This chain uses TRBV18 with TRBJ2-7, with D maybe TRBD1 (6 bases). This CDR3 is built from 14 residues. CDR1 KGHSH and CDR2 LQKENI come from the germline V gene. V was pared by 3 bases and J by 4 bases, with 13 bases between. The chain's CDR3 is CASSPAGTNYEQYV. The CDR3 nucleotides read TGTGCCAGCTCACCCGCCGGGACAAATTACGAGCAGTACGTC.

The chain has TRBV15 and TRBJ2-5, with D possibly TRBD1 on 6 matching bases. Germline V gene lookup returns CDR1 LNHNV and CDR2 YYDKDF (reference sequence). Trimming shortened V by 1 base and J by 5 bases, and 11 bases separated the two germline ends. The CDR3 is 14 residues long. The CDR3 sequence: CATSRVGASETQYF. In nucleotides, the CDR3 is TGTGCCACCAGCAGAGTGGGGGCCTCGGAGACCCAGTACTTC.

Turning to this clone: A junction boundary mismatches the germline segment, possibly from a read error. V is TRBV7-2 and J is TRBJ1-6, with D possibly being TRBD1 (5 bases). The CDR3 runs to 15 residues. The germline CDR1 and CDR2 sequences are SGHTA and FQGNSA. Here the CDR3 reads CASSLAGGRASPPHF. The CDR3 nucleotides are TGTGCCAGCAGCTTAGCAGGTGGCAGGGCCTCACCCCCCCACTTT.